These 8 T cell receptor beta chains share one sample of origin, sequenced in a study of T cell repertoires in aging, cancer and after chemotherapy. A mixed TRB-A/B primer pool amplified rearranged TRB by multiplex touch-down PCR. TCRdb processed the multiplex PCR reads anew with MiXCR; each CDR3 protein has one entry. The profile shows 3,500 to 5,000 distinct CDR3 sequences, roughly two fifths of them singletons. Peripheral blood genomic DNA, not sorted cells or RNA, was the template. Sequencing was carried out using blood. The receptor source for this set is a human donor with a blood cancer.

The chain carries TRBV7-9 and TRBJ2-1; 7 positions agree with TRBD1. Trimming cost V 1 base and J 9 bases; bases outside gene matches: 6. Germline CDR1 reads SEHNR; CDR2 reads FQNEAQ (reference sequence). This CDR3 has 14 residues. This chain's CDR3 is CASSLEGTASEQFF. The CDR3 nucleotides are TGTGCCAGCAGCTTAGAAGGGACAGCGAGTGAGCAGTTCTTC.

Note on this clonotype: A junction boundary mismatches the germline segment, possibly from a read error. The rearrangement links TRBV6-5 to TRBJ2-7; weak D call: TRBD2 (5 bases). The CDR3 length is 13 residues. Germline CDR1 is MNHEY and CDR2 is SVGAGI. This CDR3 reads CANSSGLLGEQYF. The CDR3 DNA is TGTGCCAACAGTTCAGGACTTTTGGGGGAGCAGTACTTC.

This chain uses TRBV6-1 with TRBJ2-3; TRBD1 matches at 10 bases. After removal of 10 bases from V and 4 bases from J, the junction contained 8 bases not matched to a gene. The CDR3 runs to 14 residues. Germline V lookup: CDR1 MNHNS, CDR2 SASEGT. Here the CDR3 reads CAIGDRGASDTQYF. The CDR3 DNA reads as TGTGCCATCGGGGACAGGGGCGCTTCAGATACGCAGTATTTT.

As to this clonotype: A much larger clone differs from this one at a single base, so this may be a read error. This sequence joins TRBV29-1 and TRBJ1-2; D is unresolved. V was pared by 4 bases and J by 5 bases, with 11 bases between. CDR1 SQVTM and CDR2 ANQGSEA come from the germline V gene. The CDR3 runs to 12 residues. The CDR3 DNA follows: TGCAGCGTTGCTAGGGCCGAGTATGGCTACACCTTC. This gives the protein CSVARAEYGYTF.

V usage is TRBV7-6 and J usage is TRBJ2-1; TRBD2 is a possible D gene (6 bases). Germline assignment: CDR1 SGHVS and CDR2 FNYEAQ. Trimming removed 1 base at V and 4 bases at J, with 11 bases between. This CDR3 has 15 amino acids. The CDR3 nucleotides read TGTGCCAGCAGCTTAGTCGTAGCGGCATACAATGAGCAGTTCTTC. It is translated as CASSLVVAAYNEQFF. Combining the CDR3 with reference TRBV7-6 and TRBJ2-1 gives the whole variable domain GAGVSQSPRYKVTKRGQDVALRCDPISGHVSLYWYRQALGQGPEFLTYFNYEAQQDKSGLPNDRFSAERPEGSISTLTIQRTEQRDSAMYRCASSLVVAAYNEQFFGPGTRLTVL.

The genes are TRBV30 and TRBJ1-2, with 8 bases matching TRBD1. Per germline, CDR1 GTSNPN and CDR2 SVGIG (reference sequence). The junction had 9 bases not matched to a gene; V was cut back by 2 bases and J by 4 bases. The CDR3 runs 15 residues. The CDR3 is CAWSPGQGPTYGYTF. The CDR3 region has the DNA TGTGCCTGGAGTCCTGGACAGGGCCCTACCTATGGCTACACCTTC.

This clonotype has only a few counts. This chain links TRBV27 with TRBJ2-5; 10 nucleotides line up with TRBD1. The CDR3 is 16 amino acids. V trimming: 4 bases; J trimming: 4 bases; junction bases outside the gene matches: 9. CDR1 and CDR2 from the germline V gene are MNHEY and SMNVEV (reference sequence). CDR3 region: CASSYSPGQGRETQYF. Written as DNA, the CDR3 is TGTGCCAGCAGTTACTCGCCGGGACAGGGGAGAGAGACCCAGTACTTC.

This clonotype ranks as medium-sized. The CDR3 DNA sequence: TGTGCCAGCAGTCCCGGGACACCCGTCGGGCAGTACTTC. It codes for CASSPGTPVGQYF. This sequence joins TRBV27 and TRBJ2-7, with TRBD1 as a possible D gene (6 bases). Germline V gene data show CDR1 as MNHEY and CDR2 as SMNVEV (reference sequence). The CDR3 consists of 13 residues. Trimming removed 5 bases from V and 9 bases from J, with 17 bases in between.